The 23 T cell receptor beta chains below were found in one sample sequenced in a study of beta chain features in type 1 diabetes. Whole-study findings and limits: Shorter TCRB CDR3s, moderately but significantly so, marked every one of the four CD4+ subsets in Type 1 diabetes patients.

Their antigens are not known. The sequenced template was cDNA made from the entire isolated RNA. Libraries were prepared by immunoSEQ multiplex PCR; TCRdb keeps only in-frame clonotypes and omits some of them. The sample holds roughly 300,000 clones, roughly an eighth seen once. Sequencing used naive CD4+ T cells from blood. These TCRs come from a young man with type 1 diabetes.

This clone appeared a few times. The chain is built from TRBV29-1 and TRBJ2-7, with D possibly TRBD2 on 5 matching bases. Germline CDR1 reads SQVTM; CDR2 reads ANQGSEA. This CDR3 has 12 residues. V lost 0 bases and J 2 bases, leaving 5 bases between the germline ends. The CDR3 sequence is CSVEDGTYEQYF. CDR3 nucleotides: TGCAGCGTTGAAGACGGGACCTACGAGCAGTACTTC.

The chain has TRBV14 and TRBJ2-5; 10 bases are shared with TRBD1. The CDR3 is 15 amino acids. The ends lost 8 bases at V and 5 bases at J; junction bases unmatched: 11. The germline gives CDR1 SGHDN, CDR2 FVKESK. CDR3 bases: TGTGCCAGCCCAAGTGAGACAGGGGGCCGGGAGACCCAGTACTTC. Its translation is CASPSETGGRETQYF.

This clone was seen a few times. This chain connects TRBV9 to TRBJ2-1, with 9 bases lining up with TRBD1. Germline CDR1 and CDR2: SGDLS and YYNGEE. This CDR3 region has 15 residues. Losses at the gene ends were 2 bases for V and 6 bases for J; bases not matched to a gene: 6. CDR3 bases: TGTGCCAGCAGCGTGTGGGACAGGGCCATCAATGAGCAGTTCTTC. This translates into CASSVWDRAINEQFF.

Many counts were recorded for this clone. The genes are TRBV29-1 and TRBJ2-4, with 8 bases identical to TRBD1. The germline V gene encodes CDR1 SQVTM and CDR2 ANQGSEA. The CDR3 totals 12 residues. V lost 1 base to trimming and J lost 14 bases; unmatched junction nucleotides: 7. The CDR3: CSVEGRQGSKYF. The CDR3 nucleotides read TGCAGCGTTGAAGGCAGACAGGGGAGCAAGTACTTC. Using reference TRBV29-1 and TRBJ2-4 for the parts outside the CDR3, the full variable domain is SAVISQKPSRDICQRGTSLTIQCQVDSQVTMMFWYRQQPGQSLTLIATANQGSEATYESGFVIDKFPISRPNLTFSTLTVSNMSPEDSSIYLCSVEGRQGSKYFGAGTRLSVL.

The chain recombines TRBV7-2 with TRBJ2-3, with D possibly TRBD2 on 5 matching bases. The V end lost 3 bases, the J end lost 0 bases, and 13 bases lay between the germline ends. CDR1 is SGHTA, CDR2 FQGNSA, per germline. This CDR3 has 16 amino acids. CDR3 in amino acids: CASSFRSAASTDTQYF. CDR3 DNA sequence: TGTGCCAGCAGCTTTCGATCAGCGGCTAGCACAGATACGCAGTATTTT. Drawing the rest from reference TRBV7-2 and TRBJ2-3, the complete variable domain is GAGVSQSPSNKVTEKGKDVELRCDPISGHTALYWYRQSLGQGLEFLIYFQGNSAPDKSGLPSDRFSAERTGGSVSTLTIQRTQQEDSAVYLCASSFRSAASTDTQYFGPGTRLTVL.

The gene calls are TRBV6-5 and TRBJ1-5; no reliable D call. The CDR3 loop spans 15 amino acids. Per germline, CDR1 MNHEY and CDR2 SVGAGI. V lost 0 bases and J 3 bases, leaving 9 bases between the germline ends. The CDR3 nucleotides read TGTGCCAGCAGTTACTCGAGGCCGGCCAATCAGCCCCAGCATTTT. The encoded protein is CASSYSRPANQPQHF.

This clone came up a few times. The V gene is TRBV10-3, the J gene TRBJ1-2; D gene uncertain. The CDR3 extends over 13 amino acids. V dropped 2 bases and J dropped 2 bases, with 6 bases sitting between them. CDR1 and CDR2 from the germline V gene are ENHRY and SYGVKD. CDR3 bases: TGTGCCATCAGTGAGGCACAGAACTATGGCTACACCTTC. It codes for CAISEAQNYGYTF.

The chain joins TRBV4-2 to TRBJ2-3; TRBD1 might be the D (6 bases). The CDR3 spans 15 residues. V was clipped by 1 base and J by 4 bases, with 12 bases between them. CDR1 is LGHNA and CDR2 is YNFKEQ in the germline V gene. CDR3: CASSQVGARADTQYF. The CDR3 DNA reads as TGTGCCAGCAGCCAAGTGGGGGCCAGGGCAGATACGCAGTATTTT.

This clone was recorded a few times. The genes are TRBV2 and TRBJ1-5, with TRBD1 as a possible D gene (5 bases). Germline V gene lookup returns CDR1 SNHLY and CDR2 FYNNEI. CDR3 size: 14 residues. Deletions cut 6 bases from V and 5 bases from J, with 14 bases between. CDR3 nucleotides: TGTGCCAGCAGAACAGGAAAGGGGCATCAGCCCCAGCATTTT. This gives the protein CASRTGKGHQPQHF.

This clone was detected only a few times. The chain's CDR3 is CASSPRTSASYNEQFF. CDR3 DNA: TGTGCCAGCAGCCCCCGGACTAGCGCCTCCTACAATGAGCAGTTCTTC. The J gene is TRBJ2-1, the V gene TRBV11-2; 9 positions match TRBD2. The ends lost 5 bases at V and 0 bases at J; junction bases unmatched: 5. From germline, CDR1 is SGHAT and CDR2 FQNNGV. The CDR3 has 16 residues. The whole variable domain, filled in from reference TRBV11-2 and TRBJ2-1, reads EAGVAQSPRYKIIEKRQSVAFWCNPISGHATLYWYQQILGQGPKLLIQFQNNGVVDDSQLPKDRFSAERLKGVDSTLKIQPAKLEDSAVYLCASSPRTSASYNEQFFGPGTRLTVL.

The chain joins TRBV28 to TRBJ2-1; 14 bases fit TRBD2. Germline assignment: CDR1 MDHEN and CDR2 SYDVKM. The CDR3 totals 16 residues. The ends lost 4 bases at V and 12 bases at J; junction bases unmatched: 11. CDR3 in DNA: TGTGCCAGCAGTTATACCGGGACTAGCGGGAGAGTCGGGCAGTTCTTC. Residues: CASSYTGTSGRVGQFF.

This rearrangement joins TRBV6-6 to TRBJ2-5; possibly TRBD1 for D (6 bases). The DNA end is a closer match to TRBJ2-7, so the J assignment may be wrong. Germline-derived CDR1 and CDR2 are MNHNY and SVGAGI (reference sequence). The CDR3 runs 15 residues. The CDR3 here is CASSLPTGIPGEQYF. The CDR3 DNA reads TGTGCCAGCAGTTTGCCGACAGGCATCCCCGGCGAGCAGTACTTC.

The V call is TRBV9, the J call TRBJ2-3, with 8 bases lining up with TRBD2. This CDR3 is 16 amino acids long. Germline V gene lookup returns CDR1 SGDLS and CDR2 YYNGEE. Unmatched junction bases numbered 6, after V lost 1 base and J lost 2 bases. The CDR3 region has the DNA TGTGCCAGCAGCGTACGTGGCGGGAGGAACACAGATACGCAGTATTTT. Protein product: CASSVRGGRNTDTQYF.

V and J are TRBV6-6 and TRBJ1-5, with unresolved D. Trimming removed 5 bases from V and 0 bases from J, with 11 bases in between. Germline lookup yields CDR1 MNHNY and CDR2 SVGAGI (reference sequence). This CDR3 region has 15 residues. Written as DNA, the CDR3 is TGTGCCAGCAGTCCCCTAAGAGATAGCAATCAGCCCCAGCATTTT. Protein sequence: CASSPLRDSNQPQHF.

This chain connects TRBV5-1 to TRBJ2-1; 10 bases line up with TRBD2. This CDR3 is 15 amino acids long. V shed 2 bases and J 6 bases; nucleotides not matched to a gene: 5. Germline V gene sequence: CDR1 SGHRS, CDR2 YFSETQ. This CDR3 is CASSFNLAGVNEQFF. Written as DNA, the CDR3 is TGCGCCAGCAGCTTCAATCTAGCGGGAGTCAATGAGCAGTTCTTC.

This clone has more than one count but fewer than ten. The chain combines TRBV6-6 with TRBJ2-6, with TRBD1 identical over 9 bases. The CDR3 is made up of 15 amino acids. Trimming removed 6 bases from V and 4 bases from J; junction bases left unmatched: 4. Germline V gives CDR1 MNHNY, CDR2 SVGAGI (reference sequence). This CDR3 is CASRSQGAGANVLTF. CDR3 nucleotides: TGTGCCAGCAGATCACAGGGGGCGGGGGCCAACGTCCTGACTTTC.

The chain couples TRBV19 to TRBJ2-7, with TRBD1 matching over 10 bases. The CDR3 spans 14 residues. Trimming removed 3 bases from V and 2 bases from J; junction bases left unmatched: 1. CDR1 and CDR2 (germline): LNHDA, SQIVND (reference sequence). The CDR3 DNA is TGTGCCAGTAGTATTGGGACAGGGGCCTACGAGCAGTACTTC. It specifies CASSIGTGAYEQYF.

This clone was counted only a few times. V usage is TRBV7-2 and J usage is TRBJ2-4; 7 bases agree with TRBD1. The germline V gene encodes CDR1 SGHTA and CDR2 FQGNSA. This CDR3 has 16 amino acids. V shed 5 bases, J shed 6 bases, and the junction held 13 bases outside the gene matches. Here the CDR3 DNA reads TGTGCCAGCAGCCTACTACAGGGGACAGCTCTAAACATTCAGTACTTC. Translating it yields CASSLLQGTALNIQYF.

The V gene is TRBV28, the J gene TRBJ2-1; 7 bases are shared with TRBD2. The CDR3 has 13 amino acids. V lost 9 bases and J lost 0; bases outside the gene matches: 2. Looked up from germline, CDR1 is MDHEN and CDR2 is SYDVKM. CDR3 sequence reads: CASGGSSYNEQFF. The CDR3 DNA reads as TGTGCCAGTGGCGGGAGCTCCTACAATGAGCAGTTCTTC.

The CDR3 here is CASSAPGTNEKLFF. CDR3 sequence (DNA): TGTGCCAGCAGCGCCCCAGGGACTAATGAAAAACTGTTTTTT. The J gene is TRBJ1-4, the V gene TRBV7-2; possible D gene TRBD1, 5 bases. Looked up from germline, CDR1 is SGHTA and CDR2 is FQGNSA. This CDR3 has 14 amino acids. Trimming cost V 5 bases and J 2 bases, with 9 bases left between them.

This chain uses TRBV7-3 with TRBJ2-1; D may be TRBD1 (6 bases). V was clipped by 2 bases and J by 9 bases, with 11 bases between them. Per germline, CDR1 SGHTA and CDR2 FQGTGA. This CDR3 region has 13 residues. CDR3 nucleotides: TGTGCCAGCAGCTTATACGAGGGGGTTGAGCAGTTCTTC. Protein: CASSLYEGVEQFF.

Here the CDR3 DNA reads TGTGCCAGCAGCTCGACTAGTCGGGGCTCCTACGAGCAGTACTTC. This codes for CASSSTSRGSYEQYF. This chain links TRBV11-1 with TRBJ2-7, with D possibly TRBD2 on 6 matching bases. Germline V gives CDR1 SGHAT, CDR2 FQDESV (reference sequence). The CDR3 contains 15 residues. V was pared by 4 bases and J by 0 bases, with 13 bases between.

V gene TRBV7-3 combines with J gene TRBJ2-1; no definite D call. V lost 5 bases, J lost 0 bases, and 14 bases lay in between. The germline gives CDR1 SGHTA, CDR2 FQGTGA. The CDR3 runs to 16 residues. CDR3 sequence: CASSPNPVTSYNEQFF. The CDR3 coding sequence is TGTGCCAGCAGCCCTAACCCGGTAACCTCCTACAATGAGCAGTTCTTC.